The sequence of this TCR beta chain was determined in a study of response to subunit inactivated influenza vaccine. This clonotype was seen many times. CDR1 is LGHDT and CDR2 is YNNKEL in the germline V gene (reference sequence). The CDR3 contains 12 residues. V lost 4 bases and J 7 bases, leaving 10 bases between the germline ends. Using its own MiXCR run on the RT-PCR reads, TCRdb lists one record per CDR3 protein. The sample yields roughly 500,000 distinct CDR3 sequences, less than 25% seen once. These same records also appear under a second study, on T cells expressing NK-cell markers. That source reports: Researchers built TCR beta cDNA using 5'RACE template switching with UMIs. Seven donors tested HCMV-seropositive and one tested seronegative among the eight sequenced. Of the CD8+ T cells in about 6 donors, 1.0-7.0% belonged to dominant NKG2C+ clonotypes.

This chain links TRBV3-1 with TRBJ1-2; D gene ambiguous. The sequencing used CD4+ T cells sorted from PBMCs, collected 12 days after vaccination. This clonotype was sampled from a man in his fifties or sixties who received an inactivated influenza vaccine. CDR3 nucleotide sequence: TGTGCCAGCAGCCGACAAAAACTTGGCTACACCTTC. Protein: CASSRQKLGYTF.